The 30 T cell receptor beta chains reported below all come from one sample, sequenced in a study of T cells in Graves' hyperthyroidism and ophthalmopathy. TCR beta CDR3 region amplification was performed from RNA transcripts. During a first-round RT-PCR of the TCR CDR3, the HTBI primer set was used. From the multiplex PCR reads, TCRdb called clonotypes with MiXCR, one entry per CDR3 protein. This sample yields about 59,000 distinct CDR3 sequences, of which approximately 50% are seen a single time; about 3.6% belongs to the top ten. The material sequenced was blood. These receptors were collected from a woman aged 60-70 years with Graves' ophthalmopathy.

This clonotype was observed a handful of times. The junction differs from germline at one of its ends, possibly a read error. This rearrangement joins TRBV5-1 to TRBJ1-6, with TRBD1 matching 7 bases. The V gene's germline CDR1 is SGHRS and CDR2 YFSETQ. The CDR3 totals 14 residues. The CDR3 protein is CPSTRDRVGSPLHF. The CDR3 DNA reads TGCCCCAGCACCAGAGACAGGGTTGGATCACCCCTCCACTTC.

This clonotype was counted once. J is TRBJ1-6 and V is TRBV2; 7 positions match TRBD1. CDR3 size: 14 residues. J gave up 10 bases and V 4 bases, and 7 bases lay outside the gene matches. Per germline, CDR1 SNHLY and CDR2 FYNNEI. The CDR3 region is CASSGDSATSPLHF. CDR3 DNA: TGTGCCAGCAGTGGGGACAGCGCAACGTCACCCCTCCACTTT.

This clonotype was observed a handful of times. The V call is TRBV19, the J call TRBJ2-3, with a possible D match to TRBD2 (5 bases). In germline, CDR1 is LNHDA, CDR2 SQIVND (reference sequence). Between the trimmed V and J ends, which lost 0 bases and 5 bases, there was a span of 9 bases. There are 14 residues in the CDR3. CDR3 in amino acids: CASSIEFGRDTQYF. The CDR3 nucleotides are TGTGCCAGTAGTATAGAATTTGGGAGAGATACGCAGTATTTT. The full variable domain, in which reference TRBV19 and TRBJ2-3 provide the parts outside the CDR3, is DGGITQSPKYLFRKEGQNVTLSCEQNLNHDAMYWYRQDPGQGLRLIYYSQIVNDFQKGDIAEGYSVSREKKESFPLTVTSAQKNPTAFYLCASSIEFGRDTQYFGPGTRLTVL.

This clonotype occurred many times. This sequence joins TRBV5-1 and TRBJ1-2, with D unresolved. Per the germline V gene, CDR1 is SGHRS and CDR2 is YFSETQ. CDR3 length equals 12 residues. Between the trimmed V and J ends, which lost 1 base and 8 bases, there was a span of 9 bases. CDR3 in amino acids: CASSLTENGYTF. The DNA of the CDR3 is TGCGCCAGCAGCTTGACAGAGAACGGCTACACCTTC.

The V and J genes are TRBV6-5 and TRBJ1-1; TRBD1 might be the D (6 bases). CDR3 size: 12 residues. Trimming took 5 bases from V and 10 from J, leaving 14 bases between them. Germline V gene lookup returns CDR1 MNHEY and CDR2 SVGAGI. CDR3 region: CASSPGGAGAFF. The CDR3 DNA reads TGTGCCAGCAGTCCTGGGGGCGCGGGAGCTTTCTTT.

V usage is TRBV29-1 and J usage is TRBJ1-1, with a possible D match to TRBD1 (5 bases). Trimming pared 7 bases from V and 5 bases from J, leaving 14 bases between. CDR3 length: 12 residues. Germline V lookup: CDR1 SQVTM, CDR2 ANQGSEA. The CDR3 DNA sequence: TGCAGCGCTACGACAGAGGGGACTGAAGCTTTCTTT. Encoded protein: CSATTEGTEAFF.

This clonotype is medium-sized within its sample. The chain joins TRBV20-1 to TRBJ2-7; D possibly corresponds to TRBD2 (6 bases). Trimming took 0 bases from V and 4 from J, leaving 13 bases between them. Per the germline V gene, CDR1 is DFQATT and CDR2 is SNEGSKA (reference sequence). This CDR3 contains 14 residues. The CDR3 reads CSARDNRLGYEQYF. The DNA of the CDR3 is TGCAGTGCTAGAGACAATAGACTAGGGTACGAGCAGTACTTC.

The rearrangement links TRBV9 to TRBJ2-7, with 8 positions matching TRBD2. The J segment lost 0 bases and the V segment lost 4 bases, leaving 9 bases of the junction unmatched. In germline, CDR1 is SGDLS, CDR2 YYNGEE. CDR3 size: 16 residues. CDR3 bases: TGTGCCAGCAGCCAGAGGGGCGGGGGGCACTCCTACGAGCAGTACTTC. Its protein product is CASSQRGGGHSYEQYF.

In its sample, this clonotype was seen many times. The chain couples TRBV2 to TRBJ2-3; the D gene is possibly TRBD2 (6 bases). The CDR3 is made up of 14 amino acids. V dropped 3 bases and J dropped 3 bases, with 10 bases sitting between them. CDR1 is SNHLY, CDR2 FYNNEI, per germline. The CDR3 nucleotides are TGTGCCAGCAGTGACTCCCGGGGGACAGATACGCAGTATTTT. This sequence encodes CASSDSRGTDTQYF.

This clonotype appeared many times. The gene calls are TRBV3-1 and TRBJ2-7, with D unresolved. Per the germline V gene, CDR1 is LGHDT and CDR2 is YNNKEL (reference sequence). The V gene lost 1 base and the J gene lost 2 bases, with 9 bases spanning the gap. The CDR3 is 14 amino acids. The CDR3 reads CASSQVGPPYEQYF. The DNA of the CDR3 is TGTGCCAGCAGCCAAGTTGGGCCCCCCTACGAGCAGTACTTC.

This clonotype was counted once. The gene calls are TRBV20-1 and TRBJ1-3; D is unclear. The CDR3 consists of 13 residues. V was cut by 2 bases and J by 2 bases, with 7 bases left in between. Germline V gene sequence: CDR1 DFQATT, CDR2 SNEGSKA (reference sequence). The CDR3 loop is CSARSHPGNTIYF. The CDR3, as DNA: TGCAGTGCTAGAAGCCATCCTGGAAACACCATATATTTT.

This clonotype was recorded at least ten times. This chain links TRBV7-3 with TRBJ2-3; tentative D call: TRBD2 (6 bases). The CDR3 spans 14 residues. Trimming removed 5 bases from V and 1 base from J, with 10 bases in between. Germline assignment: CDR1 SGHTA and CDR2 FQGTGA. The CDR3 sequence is CASSPGLGTDTQYF. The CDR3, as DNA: TGTGCCAGCAGCCCGGGACTTGGCACAGATACGCAGTATTTT.

The CDR3 nucleotides read TGTGCCAGCAGCCCGGGACTAGCGGGAGTAGAGGGATACAATGAAGCTTTCTTT. This sequence encodes CASSPGLAGVEGYNEAFF. The chain carries TRBV7-3 and TRBJ1-1; the D gene is possibly TRBD1 (5 bases). The germline CDR1 and CDR2 sequences are SGHTA and FQGTGA. Trimming pared 5 bases from V and 7 bases from J, leaving 29 bases between. The CDR3 runs to 18 residues.

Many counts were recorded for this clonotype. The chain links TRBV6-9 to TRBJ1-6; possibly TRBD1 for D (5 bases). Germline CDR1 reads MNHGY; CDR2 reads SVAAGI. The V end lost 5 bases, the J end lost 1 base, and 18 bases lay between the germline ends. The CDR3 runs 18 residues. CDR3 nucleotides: TGTGCCAGCAGTATTCGGGGGGGACGTGGGTCCTATAATTCACCCCTCCACTTT. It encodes CASSIRGGRGSYNSPLHF.

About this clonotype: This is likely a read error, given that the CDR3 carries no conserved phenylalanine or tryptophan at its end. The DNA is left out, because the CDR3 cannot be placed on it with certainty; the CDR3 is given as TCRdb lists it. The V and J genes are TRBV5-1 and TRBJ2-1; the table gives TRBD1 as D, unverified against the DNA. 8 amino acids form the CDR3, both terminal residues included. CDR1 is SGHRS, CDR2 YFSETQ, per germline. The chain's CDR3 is CASSWEGA.

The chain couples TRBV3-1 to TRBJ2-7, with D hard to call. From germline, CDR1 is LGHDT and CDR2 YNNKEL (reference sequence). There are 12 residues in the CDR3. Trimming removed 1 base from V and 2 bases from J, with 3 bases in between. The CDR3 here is CASSQATYEQYF. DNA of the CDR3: TGTGCCAGCAGCCAAGCCACCTACGAGCAGTACTTC.

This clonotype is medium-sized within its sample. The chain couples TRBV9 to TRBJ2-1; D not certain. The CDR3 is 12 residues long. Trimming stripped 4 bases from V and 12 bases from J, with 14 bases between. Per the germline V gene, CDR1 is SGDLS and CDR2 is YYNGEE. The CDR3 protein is CASSPHPLLQFF. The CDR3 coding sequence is TGTGCCAGCAGCCCCCACCCCCTACTGCAGTTCTTC.

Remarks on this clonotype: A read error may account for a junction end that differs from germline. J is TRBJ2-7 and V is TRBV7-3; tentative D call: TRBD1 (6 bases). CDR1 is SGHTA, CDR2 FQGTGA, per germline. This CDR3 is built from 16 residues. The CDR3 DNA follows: TGTGCCAGCAGTTTAACCTACAGGGATTTAGCCTACGAGCAGTACTTC. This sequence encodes CASSLTYRDLAYEQYF.

The CDR3 here is CSARVVGTGELFF. In DNA, the CDR3 is TGCAGTGCTAGAGTAGTGGGGACCGGGGAGCTGTTTTTT. The rearrangement links TRBV20-1 to TRBJ2-2; no firm D call. Germline-derived CDR1 and CDR2 are DFQATT and SNEGSKA (reference sequence). CDR3 length: 13 amino acids. The V gene lost 1 base and the J gene lost 5 bases, with 8 bases spanning the gap.

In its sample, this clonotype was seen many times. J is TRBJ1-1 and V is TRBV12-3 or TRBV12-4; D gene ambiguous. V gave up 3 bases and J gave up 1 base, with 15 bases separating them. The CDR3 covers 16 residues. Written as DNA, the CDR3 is TGTGCCAGCAGTTTCTCAGGCAAGGCCGGGAACACTGAAGCTTTCTTT. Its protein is CASSFSGKAGNTEAFF.

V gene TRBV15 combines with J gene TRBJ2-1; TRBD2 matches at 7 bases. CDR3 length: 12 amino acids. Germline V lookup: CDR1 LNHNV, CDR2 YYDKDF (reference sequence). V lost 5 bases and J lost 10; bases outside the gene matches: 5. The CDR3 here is CATSVRDYEQFF. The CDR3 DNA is TGTGCCACCAGCGTGAGGGACTACGAGCAGTTCTTC.

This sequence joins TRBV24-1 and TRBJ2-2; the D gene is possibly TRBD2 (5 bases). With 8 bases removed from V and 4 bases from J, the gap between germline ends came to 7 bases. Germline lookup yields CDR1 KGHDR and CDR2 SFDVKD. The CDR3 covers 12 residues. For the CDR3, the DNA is TGTGCCACCACGGGGTTCACCGGGGAGCTGTTTTTT. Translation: CATTGFTGELFF.

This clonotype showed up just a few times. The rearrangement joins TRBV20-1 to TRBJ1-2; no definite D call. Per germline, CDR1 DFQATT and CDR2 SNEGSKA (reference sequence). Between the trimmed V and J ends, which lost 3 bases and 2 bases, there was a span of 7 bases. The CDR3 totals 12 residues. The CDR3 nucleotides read TGCAGTGCTAGGTTTGAGAACTATGGCTACACCTTC. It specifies CSARFENYGYTF.

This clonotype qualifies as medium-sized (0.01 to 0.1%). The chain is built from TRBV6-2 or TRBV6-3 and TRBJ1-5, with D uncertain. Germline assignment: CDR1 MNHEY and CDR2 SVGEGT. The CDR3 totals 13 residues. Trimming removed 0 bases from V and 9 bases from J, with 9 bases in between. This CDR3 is CASSYSEEWPQHF. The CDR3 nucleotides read TGTGCCAGCAGTTACTCTGAGGAGTGGCCCCAGCATTTT.

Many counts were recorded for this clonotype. The CDR3: CASSSPGLAGVSYNEQFF. In nucleotides, the CDR3 is TGTGCCAGCAGTTCCCCGGGACTAGCGGGAGTTTCTTACAATGAGCAGTTCTTC. The genes are TRBV6-5 and TRBJ2-1; 14 nucleotides line up with TRBD2. With V trimmed by 4 bases and J by 4 bases, 9 bases remained unmatched. The CDR3 totals 18 residues. Germline CDR1 reads MNHEY; CDR2 reads SVGAGI.

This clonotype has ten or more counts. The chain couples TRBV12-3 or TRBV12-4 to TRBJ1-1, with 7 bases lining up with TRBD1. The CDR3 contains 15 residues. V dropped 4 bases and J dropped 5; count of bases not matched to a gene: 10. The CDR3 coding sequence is TGTGCCAGCAGTTCCACGACAGGGATTCGGACTGAAGCTTTCTTT. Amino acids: CASSSTTGIRTEAFF.

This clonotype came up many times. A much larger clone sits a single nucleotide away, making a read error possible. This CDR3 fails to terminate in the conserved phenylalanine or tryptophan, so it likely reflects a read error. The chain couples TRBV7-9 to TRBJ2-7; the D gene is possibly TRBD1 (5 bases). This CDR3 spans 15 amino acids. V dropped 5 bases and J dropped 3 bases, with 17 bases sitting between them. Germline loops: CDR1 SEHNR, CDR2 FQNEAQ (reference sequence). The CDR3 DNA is TGTGCCAGCAGCCTAGGGGTGTCCAGGGACTACGAGCAGTACTCC. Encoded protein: CASSLGVSRDYEQYS.

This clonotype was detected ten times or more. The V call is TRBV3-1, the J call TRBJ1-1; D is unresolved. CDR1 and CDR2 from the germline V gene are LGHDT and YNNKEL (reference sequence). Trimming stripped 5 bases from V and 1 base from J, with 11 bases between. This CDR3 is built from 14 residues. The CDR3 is CASSSEWANTEAFF. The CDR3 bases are TGTGCCAGCAGCTCTGAATGGGCGAACACTGAAGCTTTCTTT.

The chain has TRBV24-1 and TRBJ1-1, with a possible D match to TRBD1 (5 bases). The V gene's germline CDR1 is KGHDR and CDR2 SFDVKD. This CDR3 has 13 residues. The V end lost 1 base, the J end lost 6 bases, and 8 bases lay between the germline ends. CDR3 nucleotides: TGTGCCACCAGTGATTTTGGGGGGGCTGAAGCTTTCTTT. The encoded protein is CATSDFGGAEAFF.

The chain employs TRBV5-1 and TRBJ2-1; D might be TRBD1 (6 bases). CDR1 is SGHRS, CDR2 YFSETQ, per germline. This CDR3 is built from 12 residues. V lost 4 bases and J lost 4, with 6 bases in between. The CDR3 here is CASSQGYNEQFF. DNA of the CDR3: TGCGCCAGCAGCCAGGGGTACAATGAGCAGTTCTTC.